The 31 T cell receptor beta chains in this list originate from one sample, sequenced in a study of blood T cells in healthy people across ages. Through a sample-barcoded 5' primer and a J-beta primer mix, a second PCR was run for roughly 6 to 11 cycles. TCRdb passed the 5' RACE reads through MiXCR, listing each CDR3 protein once. The sample contains around 1,000,000 distinct CDR3 sequences, under 30% of which appear only once. Separately, the same data were catalogued under a study of T cells of mothers and their children.

The sample consisted of blood. The receptors here all came from a girl between 2 and 10 years old in good health.

The chain uses TRBV20-1 and TRBJ2-7, with a possible D match to TRBD1 (6 bases). Per the germline V gene, CDR1 is DFQATT and CDR2 is SNEGSKA (reference sequence). The CDR3 contains 14 residues. V shed 0 bases and J shed 3 bases, with 12 bases lying between them. The DNA for the CDR3 is TGCAGTGCTAGAGAACAGACAGGATTCTACGAGCAGTACTTC. This gives the protein CSAREQTGFYEQYF.

The chain uses TRBV29-1 and TRBJ2-3; 10 nucleotides line up with TRBD1. CDR3 length: 14 residues. V lost 8 bases and J lost 2; bases outside the gene matches: 7. Germline CDR1 reads SQVTM; CDR2 reads ANQGSEA. The CDR3 loop reads CSTRDRGPTDTQYF. In DNA form, the CDR3 reads TGCAGCACCAGAGACAGGGGGCCCACAGATACGCAGTATTTT.

The gene calls are TRBV6-2 or TRBV6-3 and TRBJ1-1; the D is unclear. The CDR3 contains 15 residues. V shed 5 bases and J shed 2 bases, with 15 bases lying between them. Germline V CDR1 and CDR2: MNHEY, SVGEGT. The CDR3 reads CASSLPGSTNTEAFF. Written as DNA, the CDR3 is TGTGCCAGCAGTCTGCCCGGGTCGACTAACACTGAAGCTTTCTTT.

V usage is TRBV24-1 and J usage is TRBJ2-5; TRBD1 aligns across 10 bases. Germline CDR1 and CDR2: KGHDR and SFDVKD. This CDR3 region has 15 residues. Trimming took 4 bases from V and 5 from J; bases not matched to a gene: 6. The CDR3 coding sequence is TGTGCCACCAGTGAGACCGGGACAGGGGACGAGACCCAGTACTTC. As protein: CATSETGTGDETQYF.

This clonotype has a handful of counts. The rearrangement links TRBV6-2 or TRBV6-3 to TRBJ2-7; D assignment may be TRBD1 or TRBD2 (5 bases each). The CDR3 consists of 15 residues. V lost 3 bases, J lost 0 bases, and 12 bases lay in between. CDR1 MNHEY and CDR2 SVGEGT come from the germline V gene. The CDR3 DNA follows: TGTGCCAGCAGTTATCGGGACCGAATCTCCTACGAGCAGTACTTC. Protein: CASSYRDRISYEQYF.

This clonotype showed up just a few times. CDR3 residues: CASSQDLEGAYEQYF. The CDR3 bases are TGTGCCAGCAGCCAAGATCTAGAGGGGGCCTACGAGCAGTACTTC. The chain carries TRBV4-2 and TRBJ2-5, with TRBD1 as a possible D gene (6 bases). The last part of the DNA fits TRBJ2-7 better; the J call may be wrong. The CDR3 loop spans 15 amino acids. Germline V lookup: CDR1 LGHNA, CDR2 YNFKEQ.

The rearrangement links TRBV20-1 to TRBJ2-1; D is ambiguous. Between the trimmed V and J ends, which lost 6 bases and 2 bases, there was a span of 11 bases. Germline-derived CDR1 and CDR2 are DFQATT and SNEGSKA (reference sequence). This CDR3 region has 13 residues. The CDR3 bases are TGCAGTGCCCAACGAGTAACCTACAATGAGCAGTTCTTC. Its protein product is CSAQRVTYNEQFF.

This clonotype was seen a few times. The V and J genes are TRBV29-1 and TRBJ2-5; either TRBD1 or TRBD2 may supply D (5 bases each). The closer fit of TRBJ2-1 to the DNA end suggests the J call may be wrong. Germline V gives CDR1 SQVTM, CDR2 ANQGSEA. The CDR3 is 15 amino acids. The CDR3 sequence is CSVNKGVSYGGEQFF. The CDR3 nucleotides read TGCAGCGTTAATAAAGGGGTATCCTACGGAGGAGAGCAGTTCTTC.

This clonotype showed up many times. The chain employs TRBV6-1 and TRBJ2-3; D may correspond to TRBD1 or TRBD2 (5 bases each). CDR3 length: 18 amino acids. The V gene's germline CDR1 is MNHNS and CDR2 SASEGT. Trimming took 5 bases from V and 5 from J, leaving 26 bases between them. The CDR3, as DNA: TGTGCCAGCAGTAGGGGATGGGGCGTGGGAGAAAAGGAAGATACGCAGTATTTT. Amino acids: CASSRGWGVGEKEDTQYF.

The CDR3 DNA is TGTGCCAGCAGCCCATCGGCCTCTGGAAACACCATATATTTT. Protein: CASSPSASGNTIYF. The chain uses TRBV3-1 and TRBJ1-3; unclear D gene. The CDR3 is made up of 14 amino acids. Trimming removed 4 bases from V and 0 bases from J, with 7 bases in between. Per germline, CDR1 LGHDT and CDR2 YNNKEL (reference sequence).

The V and J genes are TRBV12-3 or TRBV12-4 and TRBJ1-1, with D perhaps matching TRBD1 (5 bases). Trimming took off 5 bases at V and 11 bases at J, with 15 bases between the two ends. This CDR3 is 12 amino acids long. The CDR3 coding sequence is TGTGCCAGCAGTATCTTACACGGGGCGGCTTTCTTT. Its translation: CASSILHGAAFF.

The chain has TRBV7-8 and TRBJ2-7; D might be TRBD1 or TRBD2, each matching 5 bases. Germline V CDR1 and CDR2: SGHVS, FQNEAQ. The germline V and J ends were trimmed by 2 bases and 6 bases, with 23 bases remaining between them. The CDR3 totals 17 residues. Written as DNA, the CDR3 is TGTGCCAGCAGCTTACCCACGGCCGGGACGGCCCTAGGCGAGCAGTACTTC. Encoded protein: CASSLPTAGTALGEQYF.

The chain combines TRBV3-1 with TRBJ2-5; a possible D gene is TRBD2 (6 bases). V gave up 1 base and J gave up 5 bases, with 14 bases separating them. CDR3 size: 15 residues. Germline lookup yields CDR1 LGHDT and CDR2 YNNKEL (reference sequence). CDR3 residues: CASSQVSGVRETQYF. CDR3 bases: TGTGCCAGCAGCCAAGTATCGGGGGTGCGGGAGACCCAGTACTTC.

This chain connects TRBV5-1 to TRBJ1-6; D remains ambiguous. The germline V gene has CDR1 SGHRS and CDR2 YFSETQ. The CDR3 covers 13 residues. The V end was cut by 3 bases, the J end by 11 bases, with 12 bases between. The CDR3 loop is CASSSQTATPLHF. The CDR3 nucleotides are TGCGCCAGCAGCTCCCAGACGGCGACACCCCTCCACTTT. Based on the CDR3 plus reference TRBV5-1 and TRBJ1-6, the full variable domain is KAGVTQTPRYLIKTRGQQVTLSCSPISGHRSVSWYQQTPGQGLQFLFEYFSETQRNKGNFPGRFSGRQFSNSRSEMNVSTLELGDSALYLCASSSQTATPLHFGNGTRLTVT.

The table lists this clonotype with many counts. The chain employs TRBV10-2 and TRBJ2-5; TRBD1 aligns across 9 bases. The J call may be faulty, since TRBJ2-1 better matches the DNA end. This CDR3 has 11 amino acids. The V gene's germline CDR1 is WSHSY and CDR2 SAAADI. CDR3 sequence reads: CASRDRGEQFF. DNA of the CDR3: TGCGCCAGCAGGGACAGGGGCGAGCAGTTCTTC.

V and J are TRBV7-9 and TRBJ1-2; 8 bases are a match to TRBD1. The CDR3 contains 15 residues. Germline values: CDR1 SEHNR, CDR2 FQNEAQ (reference sequence). Trimming removed 4 bases from V and 6 bases from J; junction bases left unmatched: 10. The CDR3 reads CASSSTLTGVDGYTF. In DNA, the CDR3 is TGTGCCAGCAGCTCGACGTTGACAGGGGTGGATGGCTACACCTTC.

This clonotype was picked up one time. The chain has TRBV7-2 and TRBJ2-5; D might be TRBD1 (5 bases). The DNA matches TRBJ2-1 better at its end, which makes the J call doubtful. The CDR3 is made up of 15 amino acids. CDR1 and CDR2 (germline): SGHTA, FQGNSA. The CDR3 nucleotides read TGTGCCAGCGGCCCAGGGCCGAACGAGTACAATGAGCAGTTCTTC. It specifies CASGPGPNEYNEQFF.

The V gene is TRBV7-2, the J gene TRBJ2-2; possibly TRBD1 or TRBD2 for D (6 bases each). This CDR3 is 16 amino acids long. Germline CDR1 is SGHTA and CDR2 is FQGNSA. Trimming removed 4 bases from V and 7 bases from J, with 19 bases in between. In DNA form, the CDR3 reads TGTGCCAGCAGCTCAACCCCTCCGGGGGCGCGCGGGGAGCTGTTTTTT. It translates to CASSSTPPGARGELFF.

There are a few counts of this clonotype. The chain is built from TRBV5-1 and TRBJ1-1; D not resolved. The ends were cut back, 1 base at V and 3 bases at J, with 13 bases in the middle. The CDR3 extends over 15 amino acids. The germline V gene has CDR1 SGHRS and CDR2 YFSETQ. The CDR3 loop is CASSLLTAGDTEAFF. In DNA form, the CDR3 reads TGCGCCAGCAGCTTGCTCACCGCGGGCGACACTGAAGCTTTCTTT.

The table lists this clonotype with a few counts. V and J are TRBV19 and TRBJ2-5; D may correspond to TRBD1 or TRBD2 (5 bases each). Judging by the DNA end, TRBJ2-7 fits better; the J call may be wrong. The CDR3 is 15 amino acids. Germline V lookup: CDR1 LNHDA, CDR2 SQIVND (reference sequence). CDR3 sequence: CASSIKWDPSYEQYF. CDR3 coding DNA: TGTGCCAGTAGTATTAAGTGGGACCCTTCCTACGAGCAGTACTTC.

This clonotype was counted between two and nine times. The chain carries TRBV20-1 and TRBJ2-5; 7 bases match TRBD2. This CDR3 comprises 15 residues. Per germline, CDR1 DFQATT and CDR2 SNEGSKA (reference sequence). The V segment lost 3 bases and the J segment 5 bases; nucleotides outside the gene matches: 12. The CDR3 DNA sequence: TGCAGTGCTAGGGACCTCTTGGGAGGGGAGGAGACCCAGTACTTC. It translates to CSARDLLGGEETQYF.

This clonotype turned up a few times. The V gene is TRBV6-1, the J gene TRBJ2-4; tentative D call: TRBD2 (6 bases). Germline V gene sequence: CDR1 MNHNS, CDR2 SASEGT. The V and J ends lost 8 bases and 0 bases respectively, with 26 bases between them. This CDR3 comprises 19 residues. In DNA form, the CDR3 reads TGTGCCAGCGGGGGACTTTGGCAGGCGATCGATAAAGCCAAAAACATTCAGTACTTC. Its protein is CASGGLWQAIDKAKNIQYF.

The chain couples TRBV28 to TRBJ1-5, with TRBD1 as a possible D gene (6 bases). The CDR3 covers 14 residues. The ends were cut back, 6 bases at V and 5 bases at J, with 14 bases in the middle. Germline CDR1 and CDR2: MDHEN and SYDVKM. This CDR3 reads CASRFRGYYQPQHF. CDR3 in DNA: TGTGCCAGCAGGTTCAGGGGATACTATCAGCCCCAGCATTTT.

The chain uses TRBV3-1 and TRBJ2-6; D is unclear. Germline V lookup: CDR1 LGHDT, CDR2 YNNKEL (reference sequence). Trimming pared 6 bases from V and 0 bases from J, leaving 6 bases between. The CDR3 totals 14 residues. CDR3 sequence reads: CASSHRSGANVLTF. The CDR3 coding sequence is TGTGCCAGCAGTCACCGCTCTGGGGCCAACGTCCTGACTTTC. The whole variable domain, remainder taken from reference TRBV3-1 and TRBJ2-6, is DTAVSQTPKYLVTQMGNDKSIKCEQNLGHDTMYWYKQDSKKFLKIMFSYNNKELIINETVPNRFSPKSPDKAHLNLHINSLELGDSAVYFCASSHRSGANVLTFGAGSRLTVL.

The chain couples TRBV9 to TRBJ2-7; 8 bases are shared with TRBD2. TRBJ2-1 matches the DNA end more closely, so the J call is doubtful. The CDR3 is made up of 15 amino acids. Germline CDR1 reads SGDLS; CDR2 reads YYNGEE. The CDR3 bases are TGTGCCAGCAGCGTAGTGGGACTAGTGGGCGATGAGCAGTTCTTC. It encodes CASSVVGLVGDEQFF.

This clonotype was seen a handful of times. The V call is TRBV29-1, the J call TRBJ2-1, with D maybe TRBD1 (5 bases). Germline V gives CDR1 SQVTM, CDR2 ANQGSEA. V lost 7 bases to trimming and J lost 0 bases, with 22 bases between them. The CDR3 totals 17 residues. CDR3 sequence reads: CSGNRWAGPSSYNEQFF. As DNA, the CDR3 is TGCAGCGGCAATCGTTGGGCAGGGCCTAGCTCCTACAATGAGCAGTTCTTC.

CDR3 residues: CASKGGNQPQHF. The DNA of the CDR3 is TGTGCCAGCAAGGGGGGCAATCAGCCCCAGCATTTT. V is TRBV25-1 and J is TRBJ1-5; maybe TRBD1 (6 bases). Germline V CDR1 and CDR2: MGHDK, SYGVNS. This CDR3 has 12 amino acids. V was cut by 7 bases and J by 2 bases, with 6 bases left in between.

The CDR3 protein is CASSLGLASVQYF. The CDR3 nucleotides read TGTGCCAGCAGTCTCGGACTAGCTTCTGTGCAGTACTTC. The gene calls are TRBV12-3 or TRBV12-4 and TRBJ2-7, with TRBD2 matching over 8 bases. CDR3 length equals 13 residues. With 5 bases clipped from V and 9 bases from J, the junction kept 9 bases outside the gene matches.

This clonotype was counted only a few times. This chain's CDR3 is CASSRGTGETQYF. The CDR3 nucleotides are TGTGCCAGCAGTCGAGGGACAGGGGAGACCCAGTACTTC. This chain joins TRBV6-5 and TRBJ2-1; 9 bases are a match to TRBD1. The end of the DNA aligns better with TRBJ2-5, so the J call may be wrong. The CDR3 extends over 13 amino acids. Germline CDR1 and CDR2: MNHEY and SVGAGI.

This rearrangement joins TRBV12-3 or TRBV12-4 to TRBJ2-3; no reliable D call. The CDR3 has 15 residues. V dropped 5 bases and J dropped 0 bases, with 12 bases sitting between them. This CDR3 reads CASSPFIDSTDTQYF. CDR3 in DNA: TGTGCCAGCAGTCCGTTTATTGACAGCACAGATACGCAGTATTTT.

The chain recombines TRBV28 with TRBJ1-6; D remains ambiguous. CDR1 is MDHEN, CDR2 SYDVKM, per germline. Deletions cut 3 bases from V and 0 bases from J, with 9 bases between. The CDR3 has 16 amino acids. CDR3 sequence (DNA): TGTGCCAGCAGTTTTGGCTCCCGCTCCTATAATTCACCCCTCCACTTT. Translated, it gives CASSFGSRSYNSPLHF.